The sequence of this TCR beta chain was determined in a study of cytomegalovirus exposure and HLA in healthy donors. Study at large: Most genotyped donors, 75% to 85% of fewer than 400, had Caucasian-associated genetic ancestry.

From germline, CDR1 is SGHRS and CDR2 YFSETQ. J gave up 2 bases and V 1 base, and 3 bases lay outside the gene matches. The CDR3 spans 15 residues. Of note for this clone: What it binds is not known.

Both 60 Vbeta primers and 13 Jbeta primers went into the PCR. Under the authors' procedure: As a later analysis found, there were 70 million to 100 million unique TCR beta chains, of which roughly 11 million were shared. The data were produced by immunoSEQ multiplex PCR, yet TCRdb's version contains in-frame clones alone and is incomplete. V and J calls plus clone size are reproduced from that table; the DNA served to infer D and trimming. The table lists about 190,000 clones, roughly four fifths of them singletons. Study-wide findings and caveats: With further analysis later on, most CMV-associated TCR beta chains appeared HLA-restricted. Reportedly, a later analysis found an Asian-associated ancestry cluster had fewer N-insertions than the approximately 700-donor mean.

Sequencing input: PBMCs. This sequence was found in a man aged 18 to 29 in good health and CMV-seronegative. This chain links TRBV5-1 with TRBJ2-7; 10 bases align to TRBD1. CDR3 sequence (DNA): TGCGCCAGCAGCTTGCTGACAGGGGGCACCTACGAGCAGTACTTC. This gives the protein CASSLLTGGTYEQYF.